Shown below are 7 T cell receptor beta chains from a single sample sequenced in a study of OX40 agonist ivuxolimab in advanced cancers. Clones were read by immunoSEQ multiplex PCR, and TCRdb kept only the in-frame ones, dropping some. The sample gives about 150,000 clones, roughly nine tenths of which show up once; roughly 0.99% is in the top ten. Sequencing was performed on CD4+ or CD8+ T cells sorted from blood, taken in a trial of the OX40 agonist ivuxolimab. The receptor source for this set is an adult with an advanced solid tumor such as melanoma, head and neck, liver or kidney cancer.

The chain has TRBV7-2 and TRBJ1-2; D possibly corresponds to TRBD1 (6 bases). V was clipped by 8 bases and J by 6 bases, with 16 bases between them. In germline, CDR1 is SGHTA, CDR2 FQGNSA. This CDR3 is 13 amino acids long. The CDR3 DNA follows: TGTGCCAGCCGGAAACGGCAGGGGAATGGCTACACCTTC. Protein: CASRKRQGNGYTF.

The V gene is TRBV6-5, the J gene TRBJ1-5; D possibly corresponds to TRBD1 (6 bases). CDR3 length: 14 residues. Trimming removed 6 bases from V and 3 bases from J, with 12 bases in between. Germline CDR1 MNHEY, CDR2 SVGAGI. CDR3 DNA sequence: TGTGCCAGCAGCCGTGGGGGCACCAATCAGCCCCAGCATTTT. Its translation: CASSRGGTNQPQHF.

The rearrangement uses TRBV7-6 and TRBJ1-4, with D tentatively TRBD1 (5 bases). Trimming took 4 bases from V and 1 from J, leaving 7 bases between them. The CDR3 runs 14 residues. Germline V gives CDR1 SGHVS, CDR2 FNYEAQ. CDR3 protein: CASSSTETNEKLFF. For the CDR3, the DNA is TGTGCCAGCAGCTCGACAGAAACTAATGAAAAACTGTTTTTT.

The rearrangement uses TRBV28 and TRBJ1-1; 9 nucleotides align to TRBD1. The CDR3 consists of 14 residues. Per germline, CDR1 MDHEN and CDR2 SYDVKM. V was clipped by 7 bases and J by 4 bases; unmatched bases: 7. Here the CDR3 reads CASIIHRGLTEAFF. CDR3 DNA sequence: TGTGCCAGCATCATTCACAGGGGGCTCACTGAAGCTTTCTTT.

The CDR3 is CASSATGTGDYEQYF. CDR3 coding DNA: TGTGCCAGCAGCGCGACCGGGACAGGGGATTACGAGCAGTACTTC. The rearrangement uses TRBV9 and TRBJ2-7; 10 bases are shared with TRBD1. CDR3 size: 15 residues. CDR1 SGDLS and CDR2 YYNGEE come from the germline V gene. The ends lost 3 bases at V and 4 bases at J; junction bases unmatched: 7.

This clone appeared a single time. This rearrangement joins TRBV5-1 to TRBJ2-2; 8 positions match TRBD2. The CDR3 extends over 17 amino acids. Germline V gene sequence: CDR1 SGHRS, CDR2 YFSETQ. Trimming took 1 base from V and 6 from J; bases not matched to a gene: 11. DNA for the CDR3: TGCGCCAGCAGCTTGCGCACTAGCGGTACGGGCTCCGGGGAGCTGTTTTTT. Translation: CASSLRTSGTGSGELFF.

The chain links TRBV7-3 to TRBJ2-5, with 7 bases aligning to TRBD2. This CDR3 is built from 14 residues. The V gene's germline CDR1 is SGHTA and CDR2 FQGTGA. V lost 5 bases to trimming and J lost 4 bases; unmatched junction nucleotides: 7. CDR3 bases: TGTGCCAGCAGCCCGGGGACTAACCCAGAGACCCAGTACTTC. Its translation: CASSPGTNPETQYF.